The 27 T cell receptor beta chains in this list originate from one sample, sequenced in a study of T-cell memory formation after mild COVID-19. TCRdb recomputed calls from the 5' RACE reads with MiXCR, one row per CDR3 protein. The sample holds approximately 300,000 distinct CDR3 sequences, 15% to 20% seen once. What was sequenced was PBMCs or a T cell subset sorted from them (not recorded which). Every receptor here comes from a man younger than 35 who had mild COVID-19 (a few samples of this study predate the infection). Cell type and time point are not known.

The rearrangement joins TRBV28 to TRBJ2-5; the D gene is possibly TRBD1 (7 bases). There are 15 residues in the CDR3. The V end was cut by 4 bases, the J end by 3 bases, with 15 bases between. CDR1 is MDHEN and CDR2 is SYDVKM in the germline V gene. CDR3 DNA sequence: TGTGCCAGCAGTTCGCGGAGGGACAGTAAAGAGACCCAGTACTTC. Protein: CASSSRRDSKETQYF.

The CDR3 here is CASSQTKLGGGQYF. The CDR3 nucleotides read TGTGCCAGCAGCCAGACTAAATTGGGGGGCGGGCAGTACTTC. The chain joins TRBV4-2 to TRBJ2-7, with D perhaps matching TRBD1 or TRBD2 (6 bases each). Germline CDR1 is LGHNA and CDR2 is YNFKEQ. The ends were cut back, 3 bases at V and 9 bases at J, with 18 bases in the middle. CDR3 length: 14 amino acids.

The chain is built from TRBV5-1 and TRBJ2-5; 11 bases are a match to TRBD1. Losses at the gene ends were 0 bases for V and 4 bases for J; bases not matched to a gene: 5. The CDR3 is made up of 16 amino acids. Germline V gene lookup returns CDR1 SGHRS and CDR2 YFSETQ. CDR3 in amino acids: CASSLGTGGLGETQYF. The CDR3 DNA reads as TGCGCCAGCAGCTTGGGGACAGGGGGCTTGGGAGAGACCCAGTACTTC.

The V and J genes are TRBV4-1 and TRBJ2-1, with TRBD2 matching over 9 bases. The length of the CDR3 is 16 residues. In germline, CDR1 is MGHRA, CDR2 YSYEKL. V shed 5 bases and J 8 bases; nucleotides not matched to a gene: 13. In nucleotides, the CDR3 is TGCGCCAGCAGCTGGGGCCGCGGGGGGGCAATCTATGAGCAGTTCTTC. Protein: CASSWGRGGAIYEQFF.

The J gene is TRBJ2-2, the V gene TRBV6-5, with unresolved D. In germline, CDR1 is MNHEY, CDR2 SVGAGI. Trimming shortened V by 0 bases and J by 3 bases, and 8 bases separated the two germline ends. The CDR3 contains 15 residues. The CDR3 DNA reads TGTGCCAGCAGTTACTCAGACATTTACACCGGGGAGCTGTTTTTT. This gives the protein CASSYSDIYTGELFF.

The rearrangement joins TRBV24-1 to TRBJ2-2; D is unresolved. Germline CDR1 KGHDR, CDR2 SFDVKD. Trimming took 1 base from V and 5 from J, leaving 7 bases between them. This CDR3 has 14 residues. Here the CDR3 DNA reads TGTGCCACCAGTGATTTTACGGTGACCGGGGAGCTGTTTTTT. Protein sequence: CATSDFTVTGELFF.

In its sample, this clonotype was seen many times. This chain uses TRBV29-1 with TRBJ1-1; D might be TRBD1 (5 bases). The CDR3 is 15 residues long. Germline V gives CDR1 SQVTM, CDR2 ANQGSEA. Trimming left V 4 bases short and J 0 bases short, with 15 bases between. The CDR3 spells CSVAPGWGMNTEAFF. Written as DNA, the CDR3 is TGCAGCGTTGCACCGGGTTGGGGGATGAACACTGAAGCTTTCTTT.

CDR3 DNA sequence: TGTGCCAGCAGCTTATGGTGGCGGGGGGCCTCCTACAATGAGCAGTTCTTC. Its translation: CASSLWWRGASYNEQFF. The chain carries TRBV7-2 and TRBJ2-1; 8 positions match TRBD2. The V gene end was trimmed by 2 bases and the J gene end by 0 bases; junction bases not matched to a gene: 6. Germline values: CDR1 SGHTA, CDR2 FQGNSA. The CDR3 extends over 17 amino acids.

This chain links TRBV6-1 with TRBJ1-2; D is ambiguous. The germline gives CDR1 MNHNS, CDR2 SASEGT. V was cut by 2 bases and J by 4 bases, with 17 bases left in between. The CDR3 is 16 amino acids. The CDR3 region is CASSESLTTSLYGYTF. As DNA, the CDR3 is TGTGCCAGCAGTGAAAGTCTCACCACGTCCCTCTATGGCTACACCTTC.

The chain employs TRBV11-2 and TRBJ2-5; possibly TRBD1 for D (7 bases). The CDR3 runs 15 residues. The germline V and J ends were trimmed by 3 bases and 3 bases, with 14 bases remaining between them. The germline V gene encodes CDR1 SGHAT and CDR2 FQNNGV. CDR3: CASSLQGGTEETQYF. CDR3 bases: TGTGCCAGCAGCTTGCAGGGCGGGACAGAAGAGACCCAGTACTTC.

This clonotype has just a few counts. The rearrangement joins TRBV4-1 to TRBJ1-6; no clear D. CDR3 length: 16 residues. Trimming removed 0 bases from V and 4 bases from J, with 10 bases in between. Germline loops: CDR1 MGHRA, CDR2 YSYEKL. The CDR3 nucleotides are TGCGCCAGCAGCCAAGAAGAAACAGATTATAATTCACCCCTCCACTTT. Protein product: CASSQEETDYNSPLHF.

The gene calls are TRBV20-1 and TRBJ2-3; tentative D call: TRBD2 (5 bases). The ends were cut back, 3 bases at V and 2 bases at J, with 21 bases in the middle. CDR1 and CDR2 from the germline V gene are DFQATT and SNEGSKA (reference sequence). This CDR3 spans 17 amino acids. CDR3 protein: CSASEGGPPGNTDTQYF. In DNA, the CDR3 is TGCAGTGCTAGTGAAGGCGGGCCTCCCGGGAACACAGATACGCAGTATTTT.

This clonotype appeared a single time. The chain links TRBV21-1 to TRBJ2-3; TRBD1, the D gene given by the table, was not confirmed from the DNA. TRBV21-1 is a listed pseudogene. The CDR3 sequence is 13 residues long. This CDR3 reads CASSNPGGDTQYF. The CDR3 nucleotides read TGTGCCAGCAGCAACCCCGGGGGGGATACGCAGTATTTT.

This clonotype was counted between two and nine times. The V gene is TRBV20-1, the J gene TRBJ2-5; D may be TRBD1 or TRBD2 (5 bases each). The CDR3 covers 12 residues. Between the trimmed V and J ends, which lost 5 bases and 0 bases, there was a span of 7 bases. Germline CDR1 and CDR2: DFQATT and SNEGSKA (reference sequence). CDR3 residues: CSAGTDQETQYF. The CDR3, as DNA: TGCAGTGCTGGGACCGACCAAGAGACCCAGTACTTC.

This clonotype was found a few times. This chain uses TRBV6-1 with TRBJ2-4; maybe TRBD1 (6 bases). V gave up 5 bases and J gave up 6 bases, with 14 bases separating them. CDR3 size: 14 residues. Germline V lookup: CDR1 MNHNS, CDR2 SASEGT. The CDR3 protein is CASSLQGFRNIQYF. For the CDR3, the DNA is TGTGCCAGCAGTCTACAGGGCTTTAGAAACATTCAGTACTTC.

The table lists this clonotype with a few counts. The CDR3 loop reads CASSLNGLETQYF. The CDR3 DNA reads TGTGCCAGCAGTTTGAACGGATTAGAGACCCAGTACTTC. The V and J genes are TRBV27 and TRBJ2-5; no firm D call. In germline, CDR1 is MNHEY, CDR2 SMNVEV (reference sequence). The CDR3 is 13 residues long. V lost 3 bases, J lost 4 bases, and 9 bases lay in between.

This clonotype showed up many times. The V call is TRBV4-2, the J call TRBJ2-5; 10 nucleotides line up with TRBD2. The V segment lost 5 bases and the J segment 5 bases; nucleotides outside the gene matches: 8. CDR1 is LGHNA, CDR2 YNFKEQ, per germline. The CDR3 length is 15 residues. CDR3 bases: TGTGCCAGCAGCGCGGGCAGCGGGGGGGCGGAGACCCAGTACTTC. This sequence encodes CASSAGSGGAETQYF.

V gene TRBV7-2 combines with J gene TRBJ1-5, with 8 bases that match TRBD1. The germline V gene encodes CDR1 SGHTA and CDR2 FQGNSA. The CDR3 consists of 16 residues. V dropped 2 bases and J dropped 7; count of bases not matched to a gene: 10. The CDR3 bases are TGTGCCAGCAGCTTAATTCTCCAGGGGGCTCTACAGCCCCAGCATTTT. Translation: CASSLILQGALQPQHF.

In this sample, this clonotype turned up a few times. This sequence joins TRBV5-1 and TRBJ2-5; unclear D gene. This CDR3 has 16 amino acids. Germline V CDR1 and CDR2: SGHRS, YFSETQ. Deletions cut 3 bases from V and 2 bases from J, with 17 bases between. This CDR3 reads CASSSGQAAIQETQYF. CDR3 bases: TGCGCCAGCAGCTCCGGTCAAGCAGCGATACAAGAGACCCAGTACTTC.

The chain couples TRBV5-1 to TRBJ1-4; D remains ambiguous. Trimming took off 0 bases at V and 5 bases at J, with 14 bases between the two ends. Germline lookup yields CDR1 SGHRS and CDR2 YFSETQ. CDR3 length equals 16 residues. CDR3 amino acids: CASSLVSGNGNEKLFF. CDR3 bases: TGCGCCAGCAGCTTGGTGTCCGGGAATGGGAATGAAAAACTGTTTTTT.

This clonotype appeared a few times. The chain joins TRBV5-1 to TRBJ2-6; unclear D gene. With 4 bases removed from V and 0 bases from J, the gap between germline ends came to 8 bases. The CDR3 is made up of 15 amino acids. Germline V lookup: CDR1 SGHRS, CDR2 YFSETQ. The CDR3 coding sequence is TGCGCCAGCAGCGTGGGAAACTCTGGGGCCAACGTCCTGACTTTC. This gives the protein CASSVGNSGANVLTF.

Ten or more counts support this clonotype. J is TRBJ2-2 and V is TRBV7-7; no definite D call. Germline CDR1 reads SSHAT; CDR2 reads FNYEAQ (reference sequence). V lost 10 bases, J lost 6 bases, and 15 bases lay in between. This CDR3 comprises 13 residues. The CDR3 coding sequence is TGTGCCACGCGCCGAGAAGGGTCCGGGGAGCTGTTTTTT. Protein: CATRREGSGELFF.

The chain combines TRBV9 with TRBJ1-3; D not certain. This CDR3 has 14 residues. Trimming shortened V by 4 bases and J by 8 bases, and 16 bases separated the two germline ends. Germline V gene data show CDR1 as SGDLS and CDR2 as YYNGEE. The CDR3 reads CASSTLNWGDTIYF. The CDR3 DNA reads TGTGCCAGCAGCACCCTCAATTGGGGAGACACCATATATTTT.

This chain uses TRBV20-1 with TRBJ2-1, with D maybe TRBD2 (6 bases). Trimming stripped 6 bases from V and 5 bases from J, with 14 bases between. The germline gives CDR1 DFQATT, CDR2 SNEGSKA (reference sequence). This CDR3 has 13 amino acids. CDR3 DNA sequence: TGCAGTGCCCGGTCGGACTACCACAATGAGCAGTTCTTC. As protein: CSARSDYHNEQFF.

This clonotype showed up just a few times. This rearrangement joins TRBV3-1 to TRBJ1-1; D not resolved. Trimming removed 0 bases from V and 1 base from J, with 3 bases in between. The CDR3 runs to 13 residues. In germline, CDR1 is LGHDT, CDR2 YNNKEL (reference sequence). CDR3 loop: CASSQEQNTEAFF. DNA for the CDR3: TGTGCCAGCAGCCAAGAGCAGAACACTGAAGCTTTCTTT.

The chain employs TRBV5-1 and TRBJ2-3; 10 bases fit TRBD2. The CDR3 is 15 residues long. V gave up 3 bases and J gave up 4 bases; unmatched junction bases: 5. Per germline, CDR1 SGHRS and CDR2 YFSETQ. DNA for the CDR3: TGCGCCAGCAGCTCCCAGCGGGGGGGCGCAGATACGCAGTATTTT. The encoded protein is CASSSQRGGADTQYF.

This rearrangement joins TRBV29-1 to TRBJ1-2; 8 bases agree with TRBD1. CDR3 length: 13 residues. Germline values: CDR1 SQVTM, CDR2 ANQGSEA. The V segment lost 7 bases and the J segment 6 bases; nucleotides outside the gene matches: 10. The chain's CDR3 is CSASGQGLDGYTF. The CDR3 nucleotides read TGCAGCGCCTCCGGACAGGGCTTGGATGGCTACACCTTC.